This passage covers 5 T cell receptor beta chains from one sample sequenced in a study of shared clonotypes between healthy human individuals. Profiling relied on immunoSEQ multiplex PCR, and the TCRdb table lists in-frame clones only, not all of them. The profile shows 2.3 million or so clones, over 90% of them singletons. The sequenced material came from naive CD4+ T cells from PBMCs. Subset specified: CD45RA+ positively selected. Receptors originate from a man younger than 35 in good health. Some clones in this sample may be carry-over from other donors' samples.

J is TRBJ2-3 and V is TRBV2; D perhaps matches TRBD2 (6 bases). Germline values: CDR1 SNHLY, CDR2 FYNNEI. The germline V and J ends were trimmed by 8 bases and 5 bases, with 14 bases remaining between them. This CDR3 contains 13 residues. The CDR3 spells CASAGLGKDTQYF. In DNA, the CDR3 is TGTGCCAGCGCGGGGCTAGGTAAAGATACGCAGTATTTT.

This clone was counted only a few times. The chain combines TRBV7-9 with TRBJ2-7, with D tentatively TRBD2 (6 bases). The length of the CDR3 is 17 residues. The V gene lost 2 bases and the J gene lost 1 base, with 18 bases spanning the gap. CDR1 is SEHNR and CDR2 is FQNEAQ in the germline V gene (reference sequence). The CDR3 reads CASSLSRYTAGSYEQYF. For the CDR3, the DNA is TGTGCCAGCAGCTTATCCCGTTATACTGCGGGATCCTACGAGCAGTACTTC.

The V and J genes are TRBV27 and TRBJ1-5; possible D gene TRBD1, 5 bases. The CDR3 loop spans 17 amino acids. CDR1 is MNHEY and CDR2 is SMNVEV in the germline V gene (reference sequence). V lost 3 bases and J 0 bases, leaving 15 bases between the germline ends. CDR3 bases: TGTGCCAGCAGTTTGAGGGAAGGGGTGCATAGCAATCAGCCCCAGCATTTT. Translation: CASSLREGVHSNQPQHF.

About this clone itself: Distinct nucleotide sequences in the sample also encode this CDR3. The chain carries TRBV5-1 and TRBJ2-3; D not certain. CDR1 is SGHRS and CDR2 is YFSETQ in the germline V gene. CDR3 length: 16 amino acids. Trimming shortened V by 2 bases and J by 0 bases, and 13 bases separated the two germline ends. The CDR3 sequence: CASSFSGASSTDTQYF. CDR3 sequence (DNA): TGCGCCAGCAGCTTCTCGGGCGCTTCTAGCACAGATACGCAGTATTTT.

The chain recombines TRBV2 with TRBJ2-5, with 10 nucleotides matching TRBD1. Trimming at V came to 6 bases and at J to 2 bases, leaving 6 bases not matched to a gene. The length of the CDR3 is 15 residues. Germline V gene sequence: CDR1 SNHLY, CDR2 FYNNEI. CDR3 sequence (DNA): TGTGCCAGCAGAGGGACAGGGGCCCCACAAGAGACCCAGTACTTC. It codes for CASRGTGAPQETQYF.